This TCR beta chain was documented in a study of blood T cell repertoires in COVID-19. The overall study: Samples came from the United States, Italy and Spain, spanning acute and convalescent COVID-19. Sources were T cells, B-cell-depleted T cells, or PBMCs; the material itself was cDNA or gDNA.

This clone came up many times. V lost 2 bases and J 3 bases, leaving 4 bases between the germline ends. Germline V gene sequence: CDR1 MNHEY, CDR2 SVGAGI. This CDR3 has 12 amino acids. Original methodology: Using reference gene primer amplification, nucleated cell counts were estimated. Assay used: immunoSEQ multiplex PCR; TCRdb lists only in-frame clones, some missing. V and J calls and clone size are copied from that table; D and trimming were computed from the DNA. The repertoire holds approximately 170,000 clones, with 80% as singletons. Sample: PBMCs or T cells enriched from blood (not recorded which). This sequence joins TRBV6-5 and TRBJ1-2; D call uncertain. The receptor was derived from a man aged 35 to 55 who had recovered from COVID-19. The CDR3 loop is CASSYGDYGYTF. The CDR3 DNA reads TGTGCCAGCAGTTACGGAGACTATGGCTACACCTTC.